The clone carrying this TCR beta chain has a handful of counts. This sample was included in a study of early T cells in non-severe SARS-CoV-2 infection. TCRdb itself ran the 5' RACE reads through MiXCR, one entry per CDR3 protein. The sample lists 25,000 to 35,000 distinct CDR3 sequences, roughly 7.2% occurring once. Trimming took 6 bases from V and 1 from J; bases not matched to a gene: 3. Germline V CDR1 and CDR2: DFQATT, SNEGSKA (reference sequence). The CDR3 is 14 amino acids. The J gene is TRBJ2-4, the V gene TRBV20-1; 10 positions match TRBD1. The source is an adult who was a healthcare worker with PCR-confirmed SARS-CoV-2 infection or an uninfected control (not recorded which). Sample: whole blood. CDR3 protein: CSAPGQGAKNIQYF. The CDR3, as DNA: TGCAGTGCCCCGGGACAGGGGGCCAAAAACATTCAGTACTTC.